This T cell receptor beta chain derives from a study of blood T cell repertoires in COVID-19. Study at large: Sites in the United States, Italy and Spain provided acute and convalescent COVID-19 samples. In each case, the material was cDNA or gDNA derived from T cells, B-cell-depleted T cells, or PBMCs.

Per the original data handling: Amplifying reference gene primers gave estimates of nucleated cell counts. Only in-frame clones appear in the TCRdb table, and some are missing; sequencing was by immunoSEQ multiplex PCR. V and J calls plus clone size are reproduced from that table; the DNA served to infer D and trimming. The sample yields about 140,000 clones, 70% to 85% seen once. Sequencing was carried out using peripheral blood. The TCR was taken from a man between 60 and 75 years old with active or convalescent COVID-19.

As DNA, the CDR3 is TGTGCCAGCAGCCCAACCCAAACAGAGACTGAAGCTTTCTTT. It translates to CASSPTQTETEAFF. The gene calls are TRBV5-6 and TRBJ1-1; D unresolved. Trimming cost V 4 bases and J 5 bases, with 15 bases left between them. Germline CDR1 is SGHDT and CDR2 is YYEEEE. CDR3 length equals 14 residues.